The rows below give T cell receptor beta chains drawn from one sample of a study of T cells in Graves' hyperthyroidism and ophthalmopathy. In TCRdb, the multiplex PCR reads were re-called with MiXCR into one record per CDR3 protein. The sample has 540,000 or so distinct CDR3 sequences; about 43% are singletons. Sample: peripheral blood or thyroid tissue (not recorded which). The origin of the receptors is an adult woman with Graves' disease, either hyperthyroidism or ophthalmopathy (not recorded which). CDR3s include the opening cysteine and the closing phenylalanine or tryptophan. A D gene is named only where the DNA matches it firmly. Clone sizes are given selectively: once, few, many, or a class where the clone is expanded.

CDR3: CASSRGDNYSPLHF
DNA: TGTGCCAGCAGCCGCGGGGACAACTATTCACCCCTCCACTTT
V: TRBV7-9
size: -
D: -
J: TRBJ1-6

CDR3: CASSRDRIHQPQHF
DNA: TGTGCCAGCAGTAGAGACAGGATCCATCAGCCCCAGCATTTT
V: TRBV19
size: few
D: -
J: TRBJ1-5

CDR3: CASGDRAQPQHF
DNA: TGTGCCAGCGGAGACCGGGCTCAGCCCCAGCATTTT
V: TRBV2
size: once
D: -
J: TRBJ1-5

CDR3: CATAPGQGDYEQYF
DNA: TGTGCCACCGCGCCGGGACAGGGCGACTACGAGCAGTACTTC
V: TRBV10-3
size: -
D: TRBD1
J: TRBJ2-7

CDR3: CSVASRESGNTIYF
DNA: TGCAGCGTTGCCAGCAGGGAGTCTGGAAACACCATATATTTT
V: TRBV29-1
size: -
D: -
J: TRBJ1-3

CDR3: CSAISPRGLKNEQYF
DNA: TGCAGTGCTATTTCCCCGCGCGGGCTTAAGAACGAGCAGTACTTC
V: TRBV20-1
size: many
D: -
J: TRBJ2-7

CDR3: CSASARTGNTEAFF
DNA: TGCAGTGCTAGTGCGAGGACAGGGAACACTGAAGCTTTCTTT
V: TRBV20-1
size: -
D: TRBD1
J: TRBJ1-1

CDR3: CASSWDSQNTEAFF
DNA: TGTGCCAGTAGTTGGGACAGCCAGAACACTGAAGCTTTCTTT
V: TRBV19
size: few
D: TRBD1
J: TRBJ1-1

CDR3: CASTPGTGWSPLHF
DNA: TGTGCCAGCACTCCCGGGACAGGGTGGTCACCCCTCCACTTT
V: TRBV18
size: many
D: TRBD1
J: TRBJ1-6

CDR3: CASSPDDPTNEKLFF
DNA: TGCGCCAGCAGCCCGGACGACCCAACTAATGAAAAACTGTTTTTT
V: TRBV5-1
size: many
D: -
J: TRBJ1-4

CDR3: CATSGEGRLAGVGETQYF
DNA: TGTGCCACCAGTGGGGAGGGGCGCTTAGCGGGAGTCGGGGAGACCCAGTACTTC
V: TRBV24-1
size: -
D: TRBD2
J: TRBJ2-5

CDR3: CASSEGSSTRLDEQYF
DNA: TGTGCCAGCAGTGAAGGGAGCAGCACTCGTTTGGACGAGCAGTACTTC
V: TRBV25-1
size: -
D: -
J: TRBJ2-7

CDR3: CASSPDRVQPQHF
DNA: TGTGCCAGCAGCCCCGACAGGGTCCAGCCCCAGCATTTT
V: TRBV7-2
size: -
D: TRBD1
J: TRBJ1-5

CDR3: CATSDPANGGNQPQHF
DNA: TGTGCCACCAGTGATCCAGCTAATGGAGGCAATCAGCCCCAGCATTTT
V: TRBV24-1
size: -
D: -
J: TRBJ1-5

CDR3: CASSLDGPQRIYEQYF
DNA: TGCGCCAGCAGCTTGGACGGACCCCAGAGAATCTACGAGCAGTACTTC
V: TRBV5-1
size: many
D: -
J: TRBJ2-7

CDR3: CASTLWGSGREETQYF
DNA: TGTGCCAGCACCCTATGGGGTAGCGGGAGAGAAGAGACCCAGTACTTC
V: TRBV7-2
size: -
D: TRBD2
J: TRBJ2-5

CDR3: CATSDPARDRGNTGELFF
DNA: TGTGCCACCAGTGATCCTGCCCGGGACAGGGGAAACACCGGGGAGCTGTTTTTT
V: TRBV24-1
size: -
D: TRBD1
J: TRBJ2-2

CDR3: CASSPGQGVKQYF
DNA: TGTGCCAGCAGCCCGGGACAGGGGGTCAAGCAGTACTTC
V: TRBV11-2
size: many
D: TRBD1
J: TRBJ2-7

CDR3: CASSPGRLEQYF
DNA: TGTGCCAGCAGCCCCGGACGCCTCGAGCAGTACTTC
V: TRBV7-9
size: many
D: -
J: TRBJ2-7

CDR3: CAIRKDRTQETTPLHF
DNA: TGTGCCATCAGAAAGGACAGGACACAAGAGACCACACCCCTCCACTTT
V: TRBV2
size: -
D: TRBD1
J: TRBJ1-6

CDR3: CASSLPRGGEQYF
DNA: TGCGCCAGCAGTTTACCTAGAGGGGGCGAGCAGTACTTC
V: TRBV4-1
size: many
D: -
J: TRBJ2-7

CDR3: CSAVGQASVETQYF
DNA: TGCAGTGCTGTGGGACAGGCGAGCGTGGAGACCCAGTACTTC
V: TRBV20-1
size: many
D: TRBD1
J: TRBJ2-5